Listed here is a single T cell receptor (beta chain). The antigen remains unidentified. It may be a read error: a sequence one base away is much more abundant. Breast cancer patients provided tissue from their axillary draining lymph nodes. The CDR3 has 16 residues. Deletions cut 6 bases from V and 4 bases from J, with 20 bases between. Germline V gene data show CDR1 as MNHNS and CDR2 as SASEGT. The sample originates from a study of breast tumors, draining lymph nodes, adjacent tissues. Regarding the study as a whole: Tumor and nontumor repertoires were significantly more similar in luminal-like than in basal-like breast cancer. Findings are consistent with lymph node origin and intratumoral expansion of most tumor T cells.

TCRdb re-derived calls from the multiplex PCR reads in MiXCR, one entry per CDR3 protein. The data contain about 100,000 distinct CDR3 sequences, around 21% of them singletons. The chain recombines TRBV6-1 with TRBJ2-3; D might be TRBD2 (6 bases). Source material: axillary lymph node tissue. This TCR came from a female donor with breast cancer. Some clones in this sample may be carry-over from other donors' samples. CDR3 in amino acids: CASSSSVGAGADTQYF. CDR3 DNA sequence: TGTGCCAGCAGCTCCTCCGTGGGAGCGGGCGCAGATACGCAGTATTTT.